The rows below give T cell receptor beta chains drawn from one sample of a study of cytomegalovirus exposure and HLA in healthy donors. Assay used: immunoSEQ multiplex PCR; TCRdb lists only in-frame clones, some missing. Altogether 100,000 or so clones are present, 69% being singletons, with the ten largest covering approximately 3%. The sample was PBMCs. The receptors come from a man aged 25 to 40 in good health and CMV-seronegative. Both conserved end residues are part of each CDR3. D genes are given only for firm matches. Clone size, where shown, is once, few, many, or a class for clones that have expanded.

TRBV14	.	TRBJ1-6	.	CASSQDRGVQSPLHF	TGTGCCAGCAGCCAAGACAGGGGAGTGCAGTCACCCCTCCACTTT
TRBV19	.	TRBJ2-3	.	CASSLMSSTDTQYF	TGTGCCAGTAGCCTTATGAGCAGCACAGATACGCAGTATTTT
TRBV5-4	.	TRBJ2-1	TRBD2	CASSYSGSSYNEQFF	TGTGCCAGCAGCTATAGCGGGAGTTCCTACAATGAGCAGTTCTTC
TRBV13	.	TRBJ2-5	TRBD1	CASSQFRQGQETQYF	TGTGCCAGCAGCCAATTCCGACAGGGACAAGAGACCCAGTACTTC
TRBV10-3	.	TRBJ2-7	TRBD2	CAAGLAGESYEQYF	TGTGCCGCAGGACTAGCGGGAGAATCCTACGAGCAGTACTTC
TRBV5-6	.	TRBJ2-3	TRBD2	CASSHSSGRSDTQYF	TGTGCCAGCAGCCACTCAAGCGGGAGATCAGATACGCAGTATTTT
TRBV29-1	.	TRBJ1-1	.	CSVSLRTVTEAFF	TGCAGCGTATCACTCCGGACAGTAACTGAAGCTTTCTTT
TRBV5-1	.	TRBJ1-4	.	CASSLDGDAEKLFF	TGCGCCAGCAGCTTGGACGGGGATGCCGAAAAACTGTTTTTT
TRBV7-9	few	TRBJ2-1	TRBD2	CASASGTYNEQFF	TGTGCCAGCGCTAGCGGAACCTACAATGAGCAGTTCTTC
TRBV14	.	TRBJ2-3	TRBD2	CASSQDAGATTDTQYF	TGTGCCAGCAGCCAAGATGCGGGAGCTACCACAGATACGCAGTATTTT
TRBV7-3	.	TRBJ1-1	.	CASSLTSINTEAFF	TGTGCCAGCAGCTTAACTTCAATCAACACTGAAGCTTTCTTT
TRBV15	.	TRBJ2-5	.	CATSRPTKETQYF	TGTGCCACCAGCAGACCCACAAAGGAGACCCAGTACTTC
TRBV2	few	TRBJ2-1	TRBD1	CASSGATGNNEQFF	TGTGCCAGCAGTGGGGCGACAGGGAACAATGAGCAGTTCTTC
TRBV11-2	.	TRBJ1-5	.	CASSPGGNQPQHF	TGTGCCAGCAGCCCCGGGGGCAATCAGCCCCAGCATTTT